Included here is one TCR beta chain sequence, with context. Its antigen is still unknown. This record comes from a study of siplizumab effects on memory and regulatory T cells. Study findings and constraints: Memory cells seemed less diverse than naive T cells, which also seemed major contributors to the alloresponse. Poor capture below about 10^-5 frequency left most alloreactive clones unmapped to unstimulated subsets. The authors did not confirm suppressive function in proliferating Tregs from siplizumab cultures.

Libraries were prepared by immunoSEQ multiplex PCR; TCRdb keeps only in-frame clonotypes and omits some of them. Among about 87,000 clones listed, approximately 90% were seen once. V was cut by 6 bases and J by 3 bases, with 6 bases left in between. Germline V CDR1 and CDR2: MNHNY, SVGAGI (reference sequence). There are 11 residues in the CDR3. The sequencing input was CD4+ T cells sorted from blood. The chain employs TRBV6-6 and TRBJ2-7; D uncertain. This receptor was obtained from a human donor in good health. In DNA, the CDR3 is TGTGCCAGCAGCAGAAACTACGAGCAGTACTTC. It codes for CASSRNYEQYF.